This T cell receptor beta chain was documented in a study of T cell responses to AZD1222 COVID-19 vaccine. Broader study findings: Variant regions that are unmutated are reportedly the target of nearly half of spike-specific TCRs. Among those given AZD1222, only five or six were seropositive at baseline. Dominant at 160-218 and 743-854, vaccine-associated CD4 TCRs also spanned spike.

Repertoires were generated with immunoSEQ multiplex PCR, while TCRdb's copy carries only in-frame clones and drops some. The top ten hold around 1% of the sample, which has about 180,000 clones, 80% to 95% seen once. Concerning this clone: Antigen unknown.

This CDR3 is built from 13 residues. The ends were cut back, 6 bases at V and 4 bases at J, with 12 bases in the middle. Germline V CDR1 and CDR2: MNHEY, SVGAGI. J is TRBJ1-2 and V is TRBV6-5; D gene uncertain. This material consisted of peripheral blood, taken 28 days after the second dose of the MenACWY control vaccine. The receptor comes from an adult who received the MenACWY meningococcal vaccine as a control. The CDR3 nucleotides read TGTGCCAGCAGCCCGGCGTCTCTCTATGGCTACACCTTC. Its translation is CASSPASLYGYTF.